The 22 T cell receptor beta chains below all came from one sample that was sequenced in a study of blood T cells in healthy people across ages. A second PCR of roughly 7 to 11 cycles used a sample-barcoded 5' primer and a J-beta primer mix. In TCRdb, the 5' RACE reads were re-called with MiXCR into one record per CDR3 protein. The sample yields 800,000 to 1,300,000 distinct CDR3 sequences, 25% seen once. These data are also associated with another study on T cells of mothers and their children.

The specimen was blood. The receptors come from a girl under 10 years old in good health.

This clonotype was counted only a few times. The CDR3: CASGPGEETQYF. DNA of the CDR3: TGTGCTAGTGGCCCAGGGGAAGAGACCCAGTACTTC. The gene calls are TRBV12-5 and TRBJ2-5; a possible D gene is TRBD1 (6 bases). Germline CDR1 is LGHNT and CDR2 is FRNRAP. The CDR3 extends over 12 amino acids. The ends were cut back, 6 bases at V and 3 bases at J, with 8 bases in the middle.

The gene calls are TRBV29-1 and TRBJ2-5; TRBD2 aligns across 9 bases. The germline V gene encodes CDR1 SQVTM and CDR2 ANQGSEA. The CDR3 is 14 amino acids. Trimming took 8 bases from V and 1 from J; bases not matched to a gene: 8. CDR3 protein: CSFVIAGAQETQYF. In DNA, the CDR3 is TGCAGCTTCGTGATAGCGGGGGCCCAAGAGACCCAGTACTTC.

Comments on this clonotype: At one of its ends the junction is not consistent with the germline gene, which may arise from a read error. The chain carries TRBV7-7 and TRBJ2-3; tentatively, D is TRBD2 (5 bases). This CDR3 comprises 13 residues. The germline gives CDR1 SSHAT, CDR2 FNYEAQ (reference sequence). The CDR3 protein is CASSLTNGDTQYF. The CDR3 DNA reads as TGTGCTAGCAGCTTGACTAATGGGGATACGCAGTATTTT.

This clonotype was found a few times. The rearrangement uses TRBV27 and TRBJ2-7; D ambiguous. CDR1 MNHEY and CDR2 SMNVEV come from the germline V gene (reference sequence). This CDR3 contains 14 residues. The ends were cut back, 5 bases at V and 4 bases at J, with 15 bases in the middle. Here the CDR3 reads CASSPQLHRYEQYF. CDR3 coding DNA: TGTGCCAGCAGTCCCCAACTCCATCGATACGAGCAGTACTTC.

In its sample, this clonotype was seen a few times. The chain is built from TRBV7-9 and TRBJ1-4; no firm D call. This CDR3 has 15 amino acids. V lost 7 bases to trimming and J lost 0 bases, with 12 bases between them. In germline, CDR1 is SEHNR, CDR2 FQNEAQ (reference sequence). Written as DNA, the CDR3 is TGTGCCAGCATGTTGGGTTTGGCAACTAATGAAAAACTGTTTTTT. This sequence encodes CASMLGLATNEKLFF.

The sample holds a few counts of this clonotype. The CDR3 here is CASSLNSGEAGHEQYF. The CDR3 DNA follows: TGTGCCAGCTCACTTAATTCCGGGGAGGCAGGGCACGAGCAGTACTTC. The chain employs TRBV18 and TRBJ2-7; D may be TRBD2 (6 bases). The germline V gene has CDR1 KGHSH and CDR2 LQKENI. The CDR3 is made up of 16 amino acids. The ends were cut back, 4 bases at V and 5 bases at J, with 21 bases in the middle.

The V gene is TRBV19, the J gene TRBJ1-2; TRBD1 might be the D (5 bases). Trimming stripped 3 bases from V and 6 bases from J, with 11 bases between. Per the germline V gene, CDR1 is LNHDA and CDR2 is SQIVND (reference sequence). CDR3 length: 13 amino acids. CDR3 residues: CASSMGLSDGYTF. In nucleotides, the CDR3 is TGTGCCAGTAGTATGGGACTCTCCGATGGCTACACCTTC.

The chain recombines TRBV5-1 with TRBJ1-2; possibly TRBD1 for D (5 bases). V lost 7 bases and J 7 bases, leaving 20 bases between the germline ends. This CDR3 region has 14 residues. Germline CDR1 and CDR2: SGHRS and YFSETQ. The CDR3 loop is CASRPLGGKAGYTF. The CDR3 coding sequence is TGCGCCAGCCGCCCGCTTGGGGGTAAGGCTGGCTACACCTTC. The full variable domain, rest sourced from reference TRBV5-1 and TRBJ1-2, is KAGVTQTPRYLIKTRGQQVTLSCSPISGHRSVSWYQQTPGQGLQFLFEYFSETQRNKGNFPGRFSGRQFSNSRSEMNVSTLELGDSALYLCASRPLGGKAGYTFGSGTRLTVV.

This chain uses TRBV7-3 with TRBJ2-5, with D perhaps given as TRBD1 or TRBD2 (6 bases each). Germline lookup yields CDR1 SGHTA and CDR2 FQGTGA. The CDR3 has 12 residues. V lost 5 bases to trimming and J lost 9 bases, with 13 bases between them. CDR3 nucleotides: TGTGCCAGCAGCCCTCAAGGGGGGCCCCAGTACTTC. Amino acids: CASSPQGGPQYF.

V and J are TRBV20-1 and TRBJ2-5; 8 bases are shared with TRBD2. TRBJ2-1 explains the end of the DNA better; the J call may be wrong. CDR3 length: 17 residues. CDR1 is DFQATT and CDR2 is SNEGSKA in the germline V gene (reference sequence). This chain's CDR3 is CSATGGDDHRFTNEQFF. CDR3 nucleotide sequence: TGCAGTGCTACCGGGGGGGACGACCATAGATTCACCAATGAGCAGTTCTTC.

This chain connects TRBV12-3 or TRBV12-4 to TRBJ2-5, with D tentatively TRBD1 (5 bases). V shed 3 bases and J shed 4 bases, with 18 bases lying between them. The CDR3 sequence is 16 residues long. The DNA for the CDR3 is TGTGCCAGCAGTTTTCTGATCCTGGGGCAAATAGAGACCCAGTACTTC. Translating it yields CASSFLILGQIETQYF.

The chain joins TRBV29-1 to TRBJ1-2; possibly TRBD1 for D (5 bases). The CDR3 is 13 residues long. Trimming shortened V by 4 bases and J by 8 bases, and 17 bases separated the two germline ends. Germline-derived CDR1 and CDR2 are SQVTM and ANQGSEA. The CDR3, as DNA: TGCAGCGTTGGAATCCTGGGGCCCAAGGGCTACACCTTC. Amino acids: CSVGILGPKGYTF.

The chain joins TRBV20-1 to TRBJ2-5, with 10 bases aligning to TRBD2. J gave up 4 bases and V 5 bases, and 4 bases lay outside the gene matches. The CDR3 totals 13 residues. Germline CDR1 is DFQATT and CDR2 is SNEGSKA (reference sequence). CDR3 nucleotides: TGCAGTGCTCCTCTAGCGGGGGTAGAGACCCAGTACTTC. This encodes CSAPLAGVETQYF.

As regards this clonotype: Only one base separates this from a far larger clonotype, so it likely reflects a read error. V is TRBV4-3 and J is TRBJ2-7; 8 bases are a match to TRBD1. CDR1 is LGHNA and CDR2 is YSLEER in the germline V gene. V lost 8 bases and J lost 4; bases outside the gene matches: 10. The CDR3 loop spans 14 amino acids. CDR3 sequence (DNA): TGCGCCAGCGGCCGTGGACAGGGTCGGTACGAGCAGTACTTC. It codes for CASGRGQGRYEQYF.

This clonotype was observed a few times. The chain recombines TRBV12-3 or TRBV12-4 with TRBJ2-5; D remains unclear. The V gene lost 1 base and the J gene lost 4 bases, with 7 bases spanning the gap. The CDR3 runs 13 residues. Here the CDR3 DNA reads TGTGCCAGCAGTTTAGGGAGCTTAGAGACCCAGTACTTC. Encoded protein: CASSLGSLETQYF.

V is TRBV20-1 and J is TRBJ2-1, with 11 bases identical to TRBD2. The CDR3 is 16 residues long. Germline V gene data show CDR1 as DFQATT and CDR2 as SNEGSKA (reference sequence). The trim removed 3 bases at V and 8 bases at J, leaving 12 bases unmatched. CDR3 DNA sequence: TGCAGTGCTAGGGCTTTAGCGGGAGGGTTGCACGATGAGCAGTTCTTC. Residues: CSARALAGGLHDEQFF.

This CDR3 reads CASSYSVLRAPSSYEQYF. Written as DNA, the CDR3 is TGTGCCAGCAGTTACAGCGTTCTCCGGGCCCCGAGCTCCTACGAGCAGTACTTC. This chain connects TRBV6-5 to TRBJ2-7; D is unclear. The CDR3 is 18 amino acids. V was pared by 2 bases and J by 0 bases, with 20 bases between. Germline CDR1 is MNHEY and CDR2 is SVGAGI.

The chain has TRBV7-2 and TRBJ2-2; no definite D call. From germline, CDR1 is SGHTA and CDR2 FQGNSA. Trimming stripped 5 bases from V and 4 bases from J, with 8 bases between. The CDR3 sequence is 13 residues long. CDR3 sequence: CASSRTITGELFF. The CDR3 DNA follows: TGTGCCAGCAGCCGCACTATCACCGGGGAGCTGTTTTTT.

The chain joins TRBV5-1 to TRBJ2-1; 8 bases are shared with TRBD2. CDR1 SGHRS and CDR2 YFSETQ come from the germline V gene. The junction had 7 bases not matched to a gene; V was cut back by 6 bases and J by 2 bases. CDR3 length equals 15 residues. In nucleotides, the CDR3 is TGCGCCAGCAAACTAGCGGATGAAACCTACAATGAGCAGTTCTTC. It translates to CASKLADETYNEQFF.

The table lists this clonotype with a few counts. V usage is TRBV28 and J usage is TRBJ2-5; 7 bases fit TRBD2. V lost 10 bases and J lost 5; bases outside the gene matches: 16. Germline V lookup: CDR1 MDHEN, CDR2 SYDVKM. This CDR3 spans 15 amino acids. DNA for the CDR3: TGTGCCACCTACACCTTGGGAGGGCCAGAGGAGACCCAGTACTTC. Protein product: CATYTLGGPEETQYF.

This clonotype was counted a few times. This chain's CDR3 is CASSSRGLKKGNQPQHF. The CDR3 DNA is TGTGCCAGCAGTTCCAGGGGCCTAAAGAAGGGCAATCAGCCCCAGCATTTT. This chain joins TRBV28 and TRBJ1-5; maybe TRBD1 (6 bases). Trimming removed 4 bases at V and 2 bases at J, with 18 bases between. In germline, CDR1 is MDHEN, CDR2 SYDVKM. The CDR3 length is 17 residues.

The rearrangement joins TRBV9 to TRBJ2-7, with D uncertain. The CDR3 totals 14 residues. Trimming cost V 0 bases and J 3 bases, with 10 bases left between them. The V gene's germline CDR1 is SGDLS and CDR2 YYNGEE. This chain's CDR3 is CASSVEQSGYEQYF. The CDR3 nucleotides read TGTGCCAGCAGCGTAGAACAAAGTGGCTACGAGCAGTACTTC. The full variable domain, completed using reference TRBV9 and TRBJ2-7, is DSGVTQTPKHLITATGQRVTLRCSPRSGDLSVYWYQQSLDQGLQFLIQYYNGEERAKGNILERFSAQQFPDLHSELNLSSLELGDSALYFCASSVEQSGYEQYFGPGTRLTVT.